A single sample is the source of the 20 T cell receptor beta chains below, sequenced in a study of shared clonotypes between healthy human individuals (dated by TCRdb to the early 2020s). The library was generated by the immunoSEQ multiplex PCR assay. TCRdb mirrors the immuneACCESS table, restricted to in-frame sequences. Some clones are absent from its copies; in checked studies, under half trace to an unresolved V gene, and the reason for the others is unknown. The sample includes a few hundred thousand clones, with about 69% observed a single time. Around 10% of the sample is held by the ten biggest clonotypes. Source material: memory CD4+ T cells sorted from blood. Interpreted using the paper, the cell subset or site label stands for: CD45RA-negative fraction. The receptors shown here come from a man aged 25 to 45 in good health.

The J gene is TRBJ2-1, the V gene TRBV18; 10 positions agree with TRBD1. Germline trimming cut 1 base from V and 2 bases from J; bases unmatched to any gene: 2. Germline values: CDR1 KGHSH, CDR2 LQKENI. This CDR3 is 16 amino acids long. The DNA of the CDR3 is TGTGCCAGCTCACCACGACAGGGGGCGGCCTACAATGAGCAGTTCTTC. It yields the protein CASSPRQGAAYNEQFF.

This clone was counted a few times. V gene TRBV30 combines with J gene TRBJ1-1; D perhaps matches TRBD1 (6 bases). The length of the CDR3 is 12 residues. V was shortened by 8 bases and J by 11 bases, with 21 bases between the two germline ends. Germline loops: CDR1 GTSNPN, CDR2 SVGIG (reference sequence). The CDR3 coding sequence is TGTGCCCTGACCCAGGGGAAATATAGCGCTTTCTTT. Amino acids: CALTQGKYSAFF. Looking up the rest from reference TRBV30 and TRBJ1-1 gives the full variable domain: SQTIHQWPATLVQPVGSPLSLECTVEGTSNPNLYWYRQAAGRGLQLLFYSVGIGQISSEVPQNLSASRPQDRQFILSSKKLLLSDSGFYLCALTQGKYSAFFGQGTRLTVV.

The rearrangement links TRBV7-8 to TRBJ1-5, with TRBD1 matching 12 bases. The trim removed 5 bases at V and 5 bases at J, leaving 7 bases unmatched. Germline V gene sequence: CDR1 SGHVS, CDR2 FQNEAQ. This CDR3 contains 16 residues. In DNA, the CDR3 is TGTGCCAGCAGCCCTAGGGACAGGGGGCCATATCAGCCCCAGCATTTT. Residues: CASSPRDRGPYQPQHF.

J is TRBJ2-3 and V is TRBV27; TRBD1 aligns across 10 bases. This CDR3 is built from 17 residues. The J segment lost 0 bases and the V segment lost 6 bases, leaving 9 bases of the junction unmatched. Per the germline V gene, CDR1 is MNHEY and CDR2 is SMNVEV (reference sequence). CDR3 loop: CASSELGTGVSTDTQYF. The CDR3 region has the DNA TGTGCCAGCAGCGAATTGGGGACAGGGGTTAGCACAGATACGCAGTATTTT.

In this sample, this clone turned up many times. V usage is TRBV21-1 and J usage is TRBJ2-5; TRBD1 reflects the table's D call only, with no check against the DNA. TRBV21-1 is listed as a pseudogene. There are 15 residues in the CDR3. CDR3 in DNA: TGTGCCAGCACGCCGACAGGGGCCGAGCAAGAGACCCAGTACTTC. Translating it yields CASTPTGAEQETQYF.

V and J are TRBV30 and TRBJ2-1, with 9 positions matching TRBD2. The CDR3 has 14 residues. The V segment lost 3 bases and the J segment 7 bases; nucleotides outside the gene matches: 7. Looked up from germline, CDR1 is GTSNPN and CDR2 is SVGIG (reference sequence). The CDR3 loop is CAWRPGLAVNEQFF. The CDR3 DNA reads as TGTGCCTGGAGGCCGGGACTAGCTGTAAATGAGCAGTTCTTC.

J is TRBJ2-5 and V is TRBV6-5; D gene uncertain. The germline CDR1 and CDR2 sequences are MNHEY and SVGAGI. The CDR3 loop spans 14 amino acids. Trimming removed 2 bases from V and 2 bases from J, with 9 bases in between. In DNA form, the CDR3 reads TGTGCCAGCAGTTACGGTCTAGGGCAAGAGACCCAGTACTTC. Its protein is CASSYGLGQETQYF.

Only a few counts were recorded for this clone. The CDR3 reads CASSVAAQSTDTQYF. CDR3 sequence (DNA): TGTGCCAGCAGCGTAGCGGCACAGAGCACAGATACGCAGTATTTT. The rearrangement uses TRBV9 and TRBJ2-3; D remains ambiguous. There are 15 residues in the CDR3. Germline-derived CDR1 and CDR2 are SGDLS and YYNGEE. V shed 0 bases and J shed 0 bases, with 8 bases lying between them. The whole variable domain, filled in from reference TRBV9 and TRBJ2-3, reads DSGVTQTPKHLITATGQRVTLRCSPRSGDLSVYWYQQSLDQGLQFLIQYYNGEERAKGNILERFSAQQFPDLHSELNLSSLELGDSALYFCASSVAAQSTDTQYFGPGTRLTVL.

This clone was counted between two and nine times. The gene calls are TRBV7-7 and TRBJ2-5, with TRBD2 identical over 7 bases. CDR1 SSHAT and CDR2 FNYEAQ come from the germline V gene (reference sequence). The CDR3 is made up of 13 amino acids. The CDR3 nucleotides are TGTGCTAGCGGGTCAGGGAGTGGAGAGACCCAGTACTTC. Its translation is CASGSGSGETQYF.

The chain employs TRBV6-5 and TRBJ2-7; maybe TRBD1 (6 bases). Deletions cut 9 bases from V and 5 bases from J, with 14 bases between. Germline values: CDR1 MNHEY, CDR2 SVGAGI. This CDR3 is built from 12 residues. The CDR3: CASQRGYNEQYF. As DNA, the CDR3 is TGTGCCAGTCAGAGGGGGTACAACGAGCAGTACTTC.

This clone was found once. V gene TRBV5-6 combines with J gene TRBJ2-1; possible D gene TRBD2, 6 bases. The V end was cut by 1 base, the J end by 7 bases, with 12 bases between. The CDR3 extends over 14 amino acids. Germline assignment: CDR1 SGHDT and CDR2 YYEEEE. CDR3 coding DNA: TGTGCCAGCAGCTTGATAACTAGCTGGAATGAGCAGTTCTTC. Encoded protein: CASSLITSWNEQFF.

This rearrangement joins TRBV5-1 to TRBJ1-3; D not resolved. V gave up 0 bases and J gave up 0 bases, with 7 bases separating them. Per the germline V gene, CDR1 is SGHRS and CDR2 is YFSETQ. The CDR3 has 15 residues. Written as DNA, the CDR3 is TGCGCCAGCAGCTTGGGGGTTATCTCTGGAAACACCATATATTTT. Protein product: CASSLGVISGNTIYF.

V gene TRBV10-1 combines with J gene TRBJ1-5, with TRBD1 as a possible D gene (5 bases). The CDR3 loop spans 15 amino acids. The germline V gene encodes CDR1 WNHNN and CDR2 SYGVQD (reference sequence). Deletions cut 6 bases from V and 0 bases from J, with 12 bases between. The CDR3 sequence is CASRSGGSSNQPQHF. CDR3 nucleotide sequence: TGCGCCAGCAGATCCGGGGGGTCTAGCAATCAGCCCCAGCATTTT.

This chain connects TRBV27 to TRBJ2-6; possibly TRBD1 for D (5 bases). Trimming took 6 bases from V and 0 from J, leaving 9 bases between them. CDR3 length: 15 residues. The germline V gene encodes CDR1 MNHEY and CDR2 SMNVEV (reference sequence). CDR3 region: CASRPQVSGANVLTF. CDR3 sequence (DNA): TGTGCCAGCAGGCCACAGGTCTCTGGGGCCAACGTCCTGACTTTC.

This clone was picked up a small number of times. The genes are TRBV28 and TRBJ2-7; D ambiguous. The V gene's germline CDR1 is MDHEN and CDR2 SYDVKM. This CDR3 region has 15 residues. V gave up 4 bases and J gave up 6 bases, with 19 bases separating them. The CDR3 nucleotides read TGTGCCAGCAGTTCCCGCTCGACACGGCCCGGCGAGCAGTACTTC. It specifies CASSSRSTRPGEQYF. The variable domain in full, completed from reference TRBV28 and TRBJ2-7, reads DVKVTQSSRYLVKRTGEKVFLECVQDMDHENMFWYRQDPGLGLRLIYFSYDVKMKEKGDIPEGYSVSREKKERFSLILESASTNQTSMYLCASSSRSTRPGEQYFGPGTRLTVT.

The DNA for the CDR3 is TGCGCCAGCAGTGGAGGGGCGGGAGTATCCTACAATGAGCAGTTCTTC. It yields the protein CASSGGAGVSYNEQFF. The chain uses TRBV10-1 and TRBJ2-1, with TRBD2 identical over 7 bases. Germline trimming cut 4 bases from V and 1 base from J; bases unmatched to any gene: 7. The CDR3 has 16 amino acids. Germline V CDR1 and CDR2: WNHNN, SYGVQD (reference sequence).

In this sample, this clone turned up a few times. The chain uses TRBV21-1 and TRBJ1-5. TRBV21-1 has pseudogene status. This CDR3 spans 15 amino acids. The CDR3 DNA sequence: TGTGCCAGCAGCATCCGGGTAAGAGCCAATCAGCCCCAGCATTTT. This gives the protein CASSIRVRANQPQHF.

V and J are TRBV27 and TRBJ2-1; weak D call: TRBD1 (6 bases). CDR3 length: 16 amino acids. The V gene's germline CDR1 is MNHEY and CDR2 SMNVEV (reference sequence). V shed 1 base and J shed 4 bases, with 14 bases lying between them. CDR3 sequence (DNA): TGTGCCAGCAGTTTATTTAATGGGCAGGGGTACAATGAGCAGTTCTTC. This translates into CASSLFNGQGYNEQFF.

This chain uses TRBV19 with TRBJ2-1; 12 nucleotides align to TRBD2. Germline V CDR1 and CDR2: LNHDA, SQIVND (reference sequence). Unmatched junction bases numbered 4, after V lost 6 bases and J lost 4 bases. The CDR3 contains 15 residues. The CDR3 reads CASRAGLAGYNEQFF. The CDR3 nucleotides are TGTGCCAGTAGAGCGGGACTAGCGGGTTACAATGAGCAGTTCTTC. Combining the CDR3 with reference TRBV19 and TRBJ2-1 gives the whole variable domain DGGITQSPKYLFRKEGQNVTLSCEQNLNHDAMYWYRQDPGQGLRLIYYSQIVNDFQKGDIAEGYSVSREKKESFPLTVTSAQKNPTAFYLCASRAGLAGYNEQFFGPGTRLTVL.

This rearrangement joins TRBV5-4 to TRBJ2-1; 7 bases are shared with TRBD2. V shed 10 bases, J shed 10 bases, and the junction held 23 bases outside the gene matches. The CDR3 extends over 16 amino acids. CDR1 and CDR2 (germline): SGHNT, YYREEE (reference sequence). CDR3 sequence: CAGLARENTVTGEQFF. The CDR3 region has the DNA TGTGCCGGGTTAGCGCGGGAGAATACAGTGACTGGGGAGCAGTTCTTC.